The 14 T cell receptor beta chains given below trace back to one sample, sequenced in a study of CD4+ T cells in melanoma. Assay used: immunoSEQ multiplex PCR; TCRdb lists only in-frame clones, some missing. The sample holds some 4,600 clones; more than 50% are singletons and the top ten take about 31%. The specimen was cells from a culture (not recorded whether cultured in vitro). These receptors all stem from a human donor with melanoma.

This clone was picked up one time. The chain joins TRBV27 to TRBJ2-5; D tentatively fits TRBD1 or TRBD2 (5 bases each). Germline CDR1 reads MNHEY; CDR2 reads SMNVEV (reference sequence). The CDR3 covers 13 residues. Between the trimmed V and J ends, which lost 1 base and 5 bases, there was a span of 8 bases. CDR3 DNA: TGTGCCAGCAGTTTATTCAGGGAGGAGACCCAGTACTTC. Protein sequence: CASSLFREETQYF.

The V and J genes are TRBV9 and TRBJ1-2; 7 bases fit TRBD1. Germline lookup yields CDR1 SGDLS and CDR2 YYNGEE. With V trimmed by 3 bases and J by 5 bases, 10 bases remained unmatched. This CDR3 region has 15 residues. CDR3 sequence reads: CASSGLRGQSYGYTF. The DNA of the CDR3 is TGTGCCAGCAGCGGGCTCAGGGGACAGTCTTATGGCTACACCTTC.

This chain uses TRBV28 with TRBJ2-2; 9 bases agree with TRBD1. CDR1 MDHEN and CDR2 SYDVKM come from the germline V gene. The CDR3 is 16 residues long. V shed 6 bases, J shed 4 bases, and the junction held 9 bases outside the gene matches. Here the CDR3 reads CASRRSGTGTTGELFF. CDR3 coding DNA: TGTGCCAGCAGGCGCTCCGGGACAGGGACCACCGGGGAGCTGTTTTTT.

The genes are TRBV9 and TRBJ2-3; 10 nucleotides line up with TRBD1. Germline-derived CDR1 and CDR2 are SGDLS and YYNGEE. J was trimmed by 4 bases and V by 0 bases; bases with no gene match: 5. CDR3 size: 16 residues. The CDR3 nucleotides are TGTGCCAGCAGCGTAGAGACAGGGGGCCTTGCAGATACGCAGTATTTT. Encoded protein: CASSVETGGLADTQYF.

By frequency in the sample, this clone is medium-sized (0.01 to 0.1%). CDR3 DNA: TGTGCCACCAGCACTAGGACGGAAAGCAATCAGCCCCAGCATTTT. This codes for CATSTRTESNQPQHF. The V call is TRBV15, the J call TRBJ1-5; no clear D gene. V was shortened by 4 bases and J by 1 base, with 11 bases between the two germline ends. CDR1 is LNHNV and CDR2 is YYDKDF in the germline V gene (reference sequence). CDR3 size: 15 residues.

This clone is medium-sized. The chain couples TRBV5-4 to TRBJ1-1; 8 nucleotides align to TRBD1. The CDR3 is made up of 15 amino acids. From germline, CDR1 is SGHNT and CDR2 YYREEE (reference sequence). V was pared by 1 base and J by 5 bases, with 7 bases of the junction left unmatched. In DNA form, the CDR3 reads TGTGCCAGCAGCTTGAATACAGGGGGAAGTACTGAAGCTTTCTTT. Translating it yields CASSLNTGGSTEAFF. The full variable domain, in which reference TRBV5-4 and TRBJ1-1 provide the parts outside the CDR3, is ETGVTQSPTHLIKTRGQQVTLRCSSQSGHNTVSWYQQALGQGPQFIFQYYREEENGRGNFPPRFSGLQFPNYSSELNVNALELDDSALYLCASSLNTGGSTEAFFGQGTRLTVV.

This clone was counted a few times. The rearrangement joins TRBV7-3 to TRBJ2-3, with 9 nucleotides matching TRBD2. Unmatched junction bases numbered 12, after V lost 5 bases and J lost 3 bases. CDR3 length: 17 amino acids. The V gene's germline CDR1 is SGHTA and CDR2 FQGTGA. CDR3 in amino acids: CASSQGGAGGPTDTQYF. The CDR3 nucleotides read TGTGCCAGCAGCCAAGGAGGCGCGGGGGGGCCAACAGATACGCAGTATTTT.

V and J are TRBV4-1 and TRBJ2-7, with D hard to call. Between the trimmed V and J ends, which lost 2 bases and 2 bases, there was a span of 19 bases. Looked up from germline, CDR1 is MGHRA and CDR2 is YSYEKL. This CDR3 spans 17 amino acids. CDR3 in amino acids: CASSQPQTTLNPYEQYF. DNA for the CDR3: TGCGCCAGCAGCCAACCCCAAACGACTCTCAACCCCTACGAGCAGTACTTC.

In its sample, this clone is medium-sized. The rearrangement joins TRBV9 to TRBJ2-1, with 14 positions matching TRBD2. The V segment lost 3 bases and the J segment 7 bases; nucleotides outside the gene matches: 12. This CDR3 is 18 amino acids long. CDR1 and CDR2 (germline): SGDLS, YYNGEE. Here the CDR3 reads CASSDRLAGGRDSNEQFF. CDR3 DNA: TGTGCCAGCAGCGATAGACTAGCGGGGGGGCGGGACTCTAATGAGCAGTTCTTC.

V usage is TRBV27 and J usage is TRBJ2-5; D is possibly TRBD2 (5 bases). Germline V CDR1 and CDR2: MNHEY, SMNVEV (reference sequence). The CDR3 is 15 residues long. V lost 4 bases, J lost 5 bases, and 17 bases lay in between. CDR3 loop: CASSSDLGRRETQYF. The DNA of the CDR3 is TGTGCCAGCAGTTCCGATTTGGGTAGGAGGGAGACCCAGTACTTC.

The rearrangement joins TRBV7-2 to TRBJ1-3; maybe TRBD1 (6 bases). The CDR3 contains 14 residues. Per the germline V gene, CDR1 is SGHTA and CDR2 is FQGNSA. V lost 9 bases, J lost 0 bases, and 12 bases lay in between. CDR3 sequence reads: CASAGTLSGNTIYF. The CDR3 DNA is TGTGCCAGTGCCGGGACACTCTCTGGAAACACCATATATTTT. Complete variable domain (other parts from reference TRBV7-2 and TRBJ1-3): GAGVSQSPSNKVTEKGKDVELRCDPISGHTALYWYRQSLGQGLEFLIYFQGNSAPDKSGLPSDRFSAERTGGSVSTLTIQRTQQEDSAVYLCASAGTLSGNTIYFGEGSWLTVV.

This clone was recorded only once. This chain connects TRBV4-1 to TRBJ2-3; 9 bases line up with TRBD1. V was clipped by 0 bases and J by 1 base; unmatched bases: 2. Looked up from germline, CDR1 is MGHRA and CDR2 is YSYEKL. The CDR3 extends over 16 amino acids. CDR3 in DNA: TGCGCCAGCAGCCAAGATCGGGACAGGGGCACAGATACGCAGTATTTT. This gives the protein CASSQDRDRGTDTQYF.

Sample share makes this clone medium-sized. The rearrangement joins TRBV5-6 to TRBJ1-2; weak D call: TRBD1 (6 bases). The germline V gene encodes CDR1 SGHDT and CDR2 YYEEEE. The ends were cut back, 0 bases at V and 6 bases at J, with 12 bases in the middle. The CDR3 covers 14 residues. CDR3 protein: CASSLGGAPHGYTF. CDR3 sequence (DNA): TGTGCCAGCAGCTTGGGGGGGGCTCCTCATGGCTACACCTTC.

The rearrangement links TRBV19 to TRBJ1-2; weak D call: TRBD1 (5 bases). The CDR3 loop spans 14 amino acids. Trimming removed 3 bases from V and 2 bases from J, with 10 bases in between. CDR1 is LNHDA, CDR2 SQIVND, per germline (reference sequence). CDR3 DNA: TGTGCCAGTAGTATCTCCGGGGCAAACTATGGCTACACCTTC. Translation gives CASSISGANYGYTF.